Presented here are 14 T cell receptor beta chains from one specimen sequenced in a study of technical replicates of blood from a handful of donors. Libraries were prepared by immunoSEQ multiplex PCR; TCRdb keeps only in-frame clonotypes and omits some of them. The sample includes around 68,000 clones, about 97% seen only once; the top ten take about 0.26%. Sequenced input: T cells isolated from PBMCs. The receptors derive from a human donor in good health.

The CDR3, as DNA: TGCGCCAACTTAGCGGCTTCCTACGAGCAGTACTTC. Protein product: CANLAASYEQYF. The V and J genes are TRBV5-1 and TRBJ2-7; a weak D match, TRBD2 (6 bases). Between the trimmed V and J ends, which lost 9 bases and 1 base, there was a span of 11 bases. This CDR3 has 12 residues. Germline CDR1 is SGHRS and CDR2 is YFSETQ.

The chain has TRBV5-8 and TRBJ2-1; D remains ambiguous. V lost 2 bases, J lost 8 bases, and 8 bases lay in between. This CDR3 has 12 residues. Germline V gene sequence: CDR1 SGHTS, CDR2 YDEGEE. The CDR3 here is CASSLELHEQFF. DNA for the CDR3: TGTGCCAGCAGCTTAGAGCTTCATGAGCAGTTCTTC. Using reference TRBV5-8 and TRBJ2-1 for the parts outside the CDR3, the full variable domain is EAGVTQSPTHLIKTRGQQATLRCSPISGHTSVYWYQQALGLGLQFLLWYDEGEERNRGNFPPRFSGRQFPNYSSELNVNALELEDSALYLCASSLELHEQFFGPGTRLTVL.

The V call is TRBV7-2, the J call TRBJ2-7; D unresolved. Per germline, CDR1 SGHTA and CDR2 FQGNSA. V dropped 2 bases and J dropped 1 base, with 3 bases sitting between them. This CDR3 contains 12 residues. The CDR3 coding sequence is TGTGCCAGCAGCTTACGGTCCTACGAGCAGTACTTC. Protein: CASSLRSYEQYF. Filled out from reference TRBV7-2 and TRBJ2-7, the complete variable domain reads GAGVSQSPSNKVTEKGKDVELRCDPISGHTALYWYRQSLGQGLEFLIYFQGNSAPDKSGLPSDRFSAERTGGSVSTLTIQRTQQEDSAVYLCASSLRSYEQYFGPGTRLTVT.

The table lists this clone with a count of one. The chain has TRBV15 and TRBJ2-5; 7 bases match TRBD1. CDR1 LNHNV and CDR2 YYDKDF come from the germline V gene (reference sequence). Unmatched junction bases numbered 4, after V lost 2 bases and J lost 4 bases. CDR3 length equals 14 residues. CDR3 sequence: CATSRTGERETQYF. CDR3 nucleotides: TGTGCCACCAGCAGAACAGGGGAGCGAGAGACCCAGTACTTC.

V gene TRBV2 combines with J gene TRBJ1-1; possible D gene TRBD1, 6 bases. This CDR3 comprises 12 residues. Trimming removed 3 bases at V and 7 bases at J, with 9 bases between. From germline, CDR1 is SNHLY and CDR2 FYNNEI. CDR3 region: CASSEGAIEAFF. CDR3 sequence (DNA): TGTGCCAGCAGTGAGGGGGCGATTGAAGCTTTCTTT.

The V and J genes are TRBV4-1 and TRBJ2-7, with TRBD2 identical over 8 bases. CDR1 MGHRA and CDR2 YSYEKL come from the germline V gene. This CDR3 contains 15 residues. V dropped 4 bases and J dropped 6; count of bases not matched to a gene: 11. CDR3 sequence reads: CASSPLSGLEVEQYF. The CDR3, as DNA: TGCGCCAGCAGCCCTTTATCGGGACTAGAGGTCGAGCAGTACTTC.

CDR3 in DNA: TGTGCCAGCAGACCCCCGGGACACCTCCAGGATGGCTACACCTTC. It is translated as CASRPPGHLQDGYTF. V is TRBV7-6 and J is TRBJ1-2; tentative D call: TRBD1 (6 bases). Between the trimmed V and J ends, which lost 6 bases and 6 bases, there was a span of 20 bases. The CDR3 runs to 15 residues. Germline V lookup: CDR1 SGHVS, CDR2 FNYEAQ.

The chain carries TRBV7-9 and TRBJ1-1, with 7 bases that match TRBD1. CDR3 length equals 14 residues. The J segment lost 4 bases and the V segment lost 2 bases, leaving 4 bases of the junction unmatched. The germline V gene has CDR1 SEHNR and CDR2 FQNEAQ (reference sequence). CDR3 sequence reads: CASSLQGVGTEAFF. CDR3 in DNA: TGTGCCAGCAGCTTACAGGGGGTTGGCACTGAAGCTTTCTTT.

The V gene is TRBV6-5, the J gene TRBJ1-2, with D possibly matching TRBD1 (6 bases). This CDR3 region has 13 residues. Germline CDR1 MNHEY, CDR2 SVGAGI. The germline V and J ends were trimmed by 5 bases and 5 bases, with 12 bases remaining between them. For the CDR3, the DNA is TGTGCCAGCAGTACTGGGACAATTTATGGCTACACCTTC. Translation gives CASSTGTIYGYTF.

V gene TRBV27 combines with J gene TRBJ2-7; TRBD2 matches at 7 bases. Losses at the gene ends were 6 bases for V and 2 bases for J; bases not matched to a gene: 4. CDR3 length equals 13 residues. Germline CDR1 and CDR2: MNHEY and SMNVEV (reference sequence). The CDR3 loop reads CASRASGTYEQYF. DNA of the CDR3: TGTGCCAGCAGAGCTAGCGGAACCTACGAGCAGTACTTC.

V and J are TRBV5-4 and TRBJ2-2; D may be TRBD2 (7 bases). Trimming pared 1 base from V and 6 bases from J, leaving 10 bases between. There are 14 residues in the CDR3. Germline loops: CDR1 SGHNT, CDR2 YYREEE (reference sequence). The CDR3 bases are TGTGCCAGCAGCTTGCAGGGGAGGGCCGGGGAGCTGTTTTTT. Its translation is CASSLQGRAGELFF.

This chain joins TRBV10-2 and TRBJ1-1; maybe TRBD1 (6 bases). This CDR3 spans 18 amino acids. Germline V CDR1 and CDR2: WSHSY, SAAADI. V shed 3 bases and J shed 1 base, with 21 bases lying between them. The CDR3 spells CASSDFRGRGGTNTEAFF. The CDR3 bases are TGCGCCAGCAGTGATTTTCGGGGTAGGGGGGGTACGAACACTGAAGCTTTCTTT.

V usage is TRBV5-4 and J usage is TRBJ2-1; 8 bases match TRBD2. From germline, CDR1 is SGHNT and CDR2 YYREEE (reference sequence). V was pared by 1 base and J by 6 bases, with 6 bases of the junction left unmatched. The CDR3 totals 15 residues. DNA of the CDR3: TGTGCCAGCAGCTTGAACGGACTAGCCGGCAATGAGCAGTTCTTC. Translated: CASSLNGLAGNEQFF.

The rearrangement links TRBV4-2 to TRBJ1-1; D gene ambiguous. The germline V and J ends were trimmed by 0 bases and 0 bases, with 17 bases remaining between them. CDR3 length equals 18 residues. Germline assignment: CDR1 LGHNA and CDR2 YNFKEQ. CDR3 nucleotide sequence: TGTGCCAGCAGCCAAGATAATGGCCAGGCCTTCATGAACACTGAAGCTTTCTTT. It codes for CASSQDNGQAFMNTEAFF.